The rows below give T cell receptor beta chains drawn from one sample of a study of T cell therapy after organ transplantation. What these receptors recognize is not known. Repertoires were generated with immunoSEQ multiplex PCR, while TCRdb's copy carries only in-frame clones and drops some. The sample has 15,000 to 20,000 clones, less than 90% seen once. Specimen: CD8+ T cells from blood, collected after autologous CMV-specific T cell therapy. These receptors were collected from a human patient who had received a solid organ transplant and had CMV disease. T cells may partly derive from the graft donor. The CDR3 runs from the conserved cysteine through the conserved F or W. D genes are given only for firm matches. Clone size is shown for a subset of rows, as once, few, many or a class of expanded clone.

clone size	D gene	V gene	J gene	CDR3 DNA	CDR3 protein
-	TRBD2	TRBV10-3	TRBJ2-3	TGTGCCATCAGTGAGTTCCAGCGGGAGGGAACAGATACGCAGTATTTT	CAISEFQREGTDTQYF
once	-	TRBV6-5	TRBJ1-1	TGTGCCAGCAGTCACGGCCCGAACACTGAAGCTTTCTTT	CASSHGPNTEAFF
-	-	TRBV18	TRBJ1-4	TGTGCCAGCTCACCCTTGCCCGGCCCGCCTAATGAAAAACTGTTTTTT	CASSPLPGPPNEKLFF
-	-	TRBV7-9	TRBJ1-2	TGTGCCAGCAGCTTAGGCCAGATCTATGGCTACACCTTC	CASSLGQIYGYTF
-	TRBD2	TRBV11-2	TRBJ2-6	TGTGCCAGCAACGGGAGGGGGGCTGGGGCCAACGTCCTGACTTTC	CASNGRGAGANVLTF
once	-	TRBV5-1	TRBJ2-2	TGCGCCAGCACCCAAACCCAGACGCGGGTCGCGAACACCGGGGAGCTGTTTTTT	CASTQTQTRVANTGELFF
once	TRBD1	TRBV2	TRBJ2-5	TGTGCCAGCAGTGAAAACCCCGAGACAGGGTTTGGTCTCCAAGAGACCCAGTACTTC	CASSENPETGFGLQETQYF
-	-	TRBV5-6	TRBJ2-1	TGTGCCAGCAGCTTAGGACTCAATGAGCAGTTCTTC	CASSLGLNEQFF
-	TRBD2	TRBV25-1	TRBJ2-1	TGTGCCAGCAGTGTTAGCGGGAGGGCCGCTGAGCAGTTCTTC	CASSVSGRAAEQFF
-	-	TRBV6-6	TRBJ2-2	TGTGCCAGCAAGGTGAACACCGGGGAGCTGTTTTTT	CASKVNTGELFF
-	-	TRBV30	TRBJ1-1	TGTGCCTGGAGTGTACTGGCCGGGGGGCCCCCCGAGACTTTCTTT	CAWSVLAGGPPETFF
-	TRBD1	TRBV4-1	TRBJ1-2	TGCGCCAGCAGCCTGAACCCGGACAGGGGGCTCGATGGCTACACCTTC	CASSLNPDRGLDGYTF
-	-	TRBV29-1	TRBJ1-1	TGCAGCGCTAAAGAAGGACACTACACTGAAGCTTTCTTT	CSAKEGHYTEAFF
-	TRBD2	TRBV10-2	TRBJ2-7	TGCGCCAGCAGTGTCCGGGCGGGAGGGCCCTACGAGCAGTACTTC	CASSVRAGGPYEQYF
-	-	TRBV10-1	TRBJ2-1	TGCGCCAGCAGTGAGCTACGGGAGATGGACTACAATGAGCAGTTCTTC	CASSELREMDYNEQFF
-	-	TRBV7-7	TRBJ1-1	TGTGCCAGCAGCTTGACGCTGAACACTGAAGCTTTCTTT	CASSLTLNTEAFF
-	TRBD1	TRBV5-8	TRBJ1-4	TGTGCCAGCAGCTCACCGGGACAGGGCCCTAATGAAAAACTGTTTTTT	CASSSPGQGPNEKLFF
few	-	TRBV19	TRBJ1-1	TGTGCCAGTGGCCAAGTGGTGGGGACTGAAGCTTTCTTT	CASGQVVGTEAFF
few	TRBD2	TRBV4-2	TRBJ2-6	TGTGCCAGCAGCCAAGATGGGGGGGCTGGGGCCAACGTCCTGACTTTC	CASSQDGGAGANVLTF
-	-	TRBV11-2	TRBJ2-5	TGTGCCAGCCGGCCCGGCTGGAACGCGGGGGAGACCCAGTACTTC	CASRPGWNAGETQYF
-	TRBD2	TRBV2	TRBJ2-1	TGTGCCAGCAGTGATGAGCGGGGGGGCCTCTATGAGCAGTTCTTC	CASSDERGGLYEQFF
-	-	TRBV14	TRBJ2-5	TGTGCCAGCAGTCCACGCGGGTTCCAAGAGACCCAGTACTTC	CASSPRGFQETQYF
-	TRBD2	TRBV6-5	TRBJ2-1	TGTGCCAGCAGCCCTCTAGCGGGCTCGTTTAGTGAGCAGTTCTTC	CASSPLAGSFSEQFF
few	-	TRBV6-6	TRBJ1-1	TGTGCCAGCAGTTACCAGGGCAGGGGCTCTGAAGCTTTCTTT	CASSYQGRGSEAFF
-	-	TRBV27	TRBJ1-2	TGTGCCAGCAGTTTCGGCACCCCAAACTATGGCTACACCTTC	CASSFGTPNYGYTF
-	-	TRBV27	TRBJ1-5	TGTGCCAGCAGTTTGGCAGGGGCCCAGCCCCAGCATTTT	CASSLAGAQPQHF
-	TRBD1	TRBV4-1	TRBJ2-7	TGCGCCAGCAGCCAACCAGACAGGGTGGACGAGCAGTACTTC	CASSQPDRVDEQYF
-	TRBD2	TRBV10-1	TRBJ2-7	TGCGCCACCGCCACCGGGGACTACGGCGAGCAGTACTTC	CATATGDYGEQYF
-	-	TRBV11-2	TRBJ2-7	TGTGCCAGCAGCTTAGAGATACGTAACGGACCTACCTTC	CASSLEIRNGPTF
-	TRBD1	TRBV6-1	TRBJ2-1	TGTGCCAGCAGTGAACGGTACAGGGGGAGCAATGAGCAGTTCTTC	CASSERYRGSNEQFF
-	-	TRBV13	TRBJ1-4	TGTGCCAGCAGCCAGGGCCTCCCAAATGAAAAACTGTTTTTT	CASSQGLPNEKLFF
-	-	TRBV13	TRBJ2-1	TGTGCCAGCAGCTTGGGGCCGAGGATGGGCAATGAGCAGTTCTTC	CASSLGPRMGNEQFF
-	TRBD2	TRBV4-3	TRBJ2-3	TGCGCCAGCAGCCAAGATACGGGGGGGCTGTTAGCAGATACGCAGTATTTT	CASSQDTGGLLADTQYF
-	TRBD2	TRBV7-8	TRBJ2-1	TGTGCCAGCAGCTTATTAAAACTAGCGGAGCAGTTCTTC	CASSLLKLAEQFF
-	TRBD2	TRBV27	TRBJ2-3	TGTGCCAGCAGTCTAGGGACTAGCGGGCCAGCCACAGATACGCAGTATTTT	CASSLGTSGPATDTQYF
-	-	TRBV10-1	TRBJ1-1	TGCGCCAGCAGTGCGAACACGAACACTGAAGCTTTCTTT	CASSANTNTEAFF
-	-	TRBV2	TRBJ2-7	TGTGCCAGCAATGGGAATCTCTCCTACGAGCAGTACTTC	CASNGNLSYEQYF
-	-	TRBV27	TRBJ1-1	TGTGCCACCGGACACAGGGCCACTGAAGCTTTCTTT	CATGHRATEAFF
-	-	TRBV7-9	TRBJ1-2	TGTGCCAGCAGTCCCGGTAGGGTCTATGGCTACACCTTC	CASSPGRVYGYTF
-	-	TRBV5-6	TRBJ1-5	TGTGCCAGCAGCTTGGGTGGCGGCTTTAGCAATCAGCCCCAGCATTTT	CASSLGGGFSNQPQHF
-	-	TRBV6-5	TRBJ1-2	TGTGCCAGCAGTTACGGGGGAGTGGGATTCTATGGCTACACCTTC	CASSYGGVGFYGYTF